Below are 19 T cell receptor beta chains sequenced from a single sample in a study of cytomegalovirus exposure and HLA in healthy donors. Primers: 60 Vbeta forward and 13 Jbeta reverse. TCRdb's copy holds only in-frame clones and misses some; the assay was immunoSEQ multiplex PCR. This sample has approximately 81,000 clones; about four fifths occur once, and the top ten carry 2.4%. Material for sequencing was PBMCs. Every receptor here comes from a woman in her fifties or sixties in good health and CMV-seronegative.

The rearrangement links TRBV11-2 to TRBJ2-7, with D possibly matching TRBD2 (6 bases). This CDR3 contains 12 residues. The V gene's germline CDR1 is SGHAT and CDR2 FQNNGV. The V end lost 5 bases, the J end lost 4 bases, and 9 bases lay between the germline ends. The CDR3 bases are TGTGCCAGCAGCCACCGGGGGTACGAGCAGTACGTC. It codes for CASSHRGYEQYV.

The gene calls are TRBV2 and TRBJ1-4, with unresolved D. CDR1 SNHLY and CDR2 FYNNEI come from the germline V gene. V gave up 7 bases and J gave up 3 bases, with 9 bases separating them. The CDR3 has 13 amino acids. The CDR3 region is CASKNSPNEKLFF. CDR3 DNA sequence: TGTGCCAGCAAGAACAGCCCTAATGAAAAACTGTTTTTT.

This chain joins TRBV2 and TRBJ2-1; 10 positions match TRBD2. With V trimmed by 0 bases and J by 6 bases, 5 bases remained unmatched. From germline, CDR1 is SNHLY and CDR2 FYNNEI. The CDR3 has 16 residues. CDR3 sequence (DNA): TGTGCCAGCAGTGAAGCAAGGCTAGCGGGAGTCAATGAGCAGTTCTTC. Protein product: CASSEARLAGVNEQFF.

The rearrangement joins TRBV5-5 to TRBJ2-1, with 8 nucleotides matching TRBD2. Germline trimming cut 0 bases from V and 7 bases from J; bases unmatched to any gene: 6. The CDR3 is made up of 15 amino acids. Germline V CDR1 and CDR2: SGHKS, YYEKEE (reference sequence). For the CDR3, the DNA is TGTGCCAGCAGCTTGGATGGCGGGAGGAGGAATGAGCAGTTCTTC. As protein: CASSLDGGRRNEQFF.

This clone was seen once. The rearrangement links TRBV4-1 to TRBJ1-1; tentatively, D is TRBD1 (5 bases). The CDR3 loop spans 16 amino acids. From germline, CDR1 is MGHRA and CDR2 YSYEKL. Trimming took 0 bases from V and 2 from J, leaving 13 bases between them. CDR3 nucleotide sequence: TGCGCCAGCAGCCAAGATATAGGACATTCAAACACTGAAGCTTTCTTT. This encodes CASSQDIGHSNTEAFF.

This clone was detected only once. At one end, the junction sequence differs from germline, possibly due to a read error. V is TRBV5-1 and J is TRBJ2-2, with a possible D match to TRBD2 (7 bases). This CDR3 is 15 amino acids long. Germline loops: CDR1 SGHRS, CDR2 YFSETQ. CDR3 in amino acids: CASSPGRGDTGELCF. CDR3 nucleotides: TGCGCCAGCAGCCCGGGACGGGGGGACACCGGGGAGCTGTGTTTT.

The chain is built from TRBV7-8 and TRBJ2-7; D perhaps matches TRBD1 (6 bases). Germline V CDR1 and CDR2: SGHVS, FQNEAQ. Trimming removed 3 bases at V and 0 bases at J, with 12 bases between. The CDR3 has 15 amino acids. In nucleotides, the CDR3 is TGTGCCAGCAGCTTGTATCAGGGGCCCTCCTACGAGCAGTACGTC. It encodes CASSLYQGPSYEQYV.

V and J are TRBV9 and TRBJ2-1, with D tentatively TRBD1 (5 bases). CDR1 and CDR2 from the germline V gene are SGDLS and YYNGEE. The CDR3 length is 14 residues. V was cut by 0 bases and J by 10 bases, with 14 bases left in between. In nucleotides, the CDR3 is TGTGCCAGCAGCGTAGACCCCTTAGGACACGAGCAGTTCTTC. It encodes CASSVDPLGHEQFF.

The chain's CDR3 is CASYNNPYEQYF. Here the CDR3 DNA reads TGTGCCAGTTATAATAATCCTTACGAGCAGTACTTC. The V gene is TRBV6-5, the J gene TRBJ2-7; D not certain. Germline CDR1 is MNHEY and CDR2 is SVGAGI. There are 12 residues in the CDR3. V lost 9 bases, J lost 4 bases, and 13 bases lay in between.

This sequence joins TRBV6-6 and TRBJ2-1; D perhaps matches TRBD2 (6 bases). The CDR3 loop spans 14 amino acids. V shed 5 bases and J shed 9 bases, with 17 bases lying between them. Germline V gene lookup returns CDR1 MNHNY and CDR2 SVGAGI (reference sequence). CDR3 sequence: CASSLPGLRGEQFF. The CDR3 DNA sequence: TGTGCCAGCAGTCTACCGGGACTTAGGGGTGAGCAGTTCTTC.

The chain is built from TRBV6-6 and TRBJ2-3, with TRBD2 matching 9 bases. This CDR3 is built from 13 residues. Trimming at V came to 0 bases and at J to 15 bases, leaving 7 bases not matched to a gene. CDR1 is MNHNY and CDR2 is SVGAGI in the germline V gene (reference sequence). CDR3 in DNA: TGTGCCAGCAGTTACTCTGTAGCGGGAGAGGAATATTTT. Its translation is CASSYSVAGEEYF.

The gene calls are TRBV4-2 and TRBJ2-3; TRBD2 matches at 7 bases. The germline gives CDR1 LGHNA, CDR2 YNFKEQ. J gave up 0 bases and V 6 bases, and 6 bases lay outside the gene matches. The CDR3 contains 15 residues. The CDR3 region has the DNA TGTGCCAGCAGTTCCGGACTAGATAGCACAGATACGCAGTATTTT. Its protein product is CASSSGLDSTDTQYF.

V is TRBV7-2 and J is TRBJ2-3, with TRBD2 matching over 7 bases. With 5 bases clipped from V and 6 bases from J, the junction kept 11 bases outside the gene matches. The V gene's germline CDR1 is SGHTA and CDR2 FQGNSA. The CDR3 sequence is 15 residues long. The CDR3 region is CASSRTSDKFDTQYF. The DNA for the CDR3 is TGTGCCAGCAGCCGTACTAGCGACAAATTCGATACGCAGTATTTT.

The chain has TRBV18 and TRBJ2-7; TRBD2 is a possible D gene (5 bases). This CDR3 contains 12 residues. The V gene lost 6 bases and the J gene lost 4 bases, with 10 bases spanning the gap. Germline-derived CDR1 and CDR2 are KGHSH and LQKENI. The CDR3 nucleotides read TGTGCCAGCTCCTCGGACTCTTACGAGCAGTACGTC. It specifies CASSSDSYEQYV.

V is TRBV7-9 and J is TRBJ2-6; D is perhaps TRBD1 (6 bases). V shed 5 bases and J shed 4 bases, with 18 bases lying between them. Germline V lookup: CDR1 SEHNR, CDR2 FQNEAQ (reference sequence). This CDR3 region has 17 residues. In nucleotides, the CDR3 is TGTGCCAGCAGCGGAGATTGGGGGCAAGGCGGGGCCAACGTCCTGACTTTC. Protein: CASSGDWGQGGANVLTF.

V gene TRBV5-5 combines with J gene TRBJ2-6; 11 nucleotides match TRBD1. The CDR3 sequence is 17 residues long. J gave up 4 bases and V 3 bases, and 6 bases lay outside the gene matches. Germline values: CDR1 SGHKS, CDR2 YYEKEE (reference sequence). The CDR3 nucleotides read TGTGCCAGCAGCTACGGACAGGGGGCGGGAGGGGCCAACGTCCTGACTTTC. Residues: CASSYGQGAGGANVLTF.

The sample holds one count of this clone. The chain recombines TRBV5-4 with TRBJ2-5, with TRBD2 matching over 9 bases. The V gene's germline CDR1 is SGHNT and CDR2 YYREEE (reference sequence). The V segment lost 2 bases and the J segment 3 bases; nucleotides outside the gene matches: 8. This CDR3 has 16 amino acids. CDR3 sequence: CASSLGGGRAEETQYF. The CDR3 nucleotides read TGTGCCAGCAGCTTAGGGGGCGGGAGGGCCGAAGAGACCCAGTACTTC.

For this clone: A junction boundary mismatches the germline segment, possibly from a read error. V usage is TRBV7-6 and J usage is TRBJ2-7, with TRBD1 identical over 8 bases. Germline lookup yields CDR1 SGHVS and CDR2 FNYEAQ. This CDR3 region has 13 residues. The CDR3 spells CTSSWTGSHEQYF. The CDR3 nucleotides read TGTACCAGCAGCTGGACAGGGAGCCACGAGCAGTACTTC.

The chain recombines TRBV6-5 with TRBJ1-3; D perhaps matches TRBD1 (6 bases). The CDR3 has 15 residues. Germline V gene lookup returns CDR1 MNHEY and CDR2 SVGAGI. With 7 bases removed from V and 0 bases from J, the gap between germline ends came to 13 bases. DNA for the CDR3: TGTGCCAGCACCTCGGACAGCCACTCTGGAAACACCATATATTTT. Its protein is CASTSDSHSGNTIYF.